This TCR beta chain originates from a study of T cell repertoires in cytomegalovirus infection. For the study at large: The authors used CMV epitopes that were HLA-C-restricted (recently identified) and HLA-B-restricted (well studied). CMV infection and matching HLA type were both indicated by public TCR beta signatures. Points from the study as a whole: People with CMV and the relevant HLA were identified by cumulative public TCR beta family frequency. Across the ex vivo response, the dominant clonotypes were HLA-C-restricted CMV-specific TCR beta clonotypes.

TCRdb recomputed calls from the reads with MiXCR, one row per CDR3 protein. The sample records about half a million distinct CDR3 sequences, roughly a third being singletons. With regard to this clonotype: The antigen is not known.

Trimming took off 3 bases at V and 4 bases at J, with 7 bases between the two ends. Germline values: CDR1 SGHTA, CDR2 FQGNSA. The CDR3 covers 13 residues. Here the sequenced sample was cultured PBMCs, taken from culture after CMV antigen stimulation. The sequence came from a human donor in good health (CMV status not recorded). Some clones in this sample may be carry-over from other donors' samples. This chain uses TRBV7-2 with TRBJ1-5; no clear D. In DNA, the CDR3 is TGTGCCAGCAGCTTTCAAGAAAATCAGCCCCAGCATTTT. Encoded protein: CASSFQENQPQHF.